This entry features one T cell receptor (beta chain) sequence. Original processing notes: Amplification of reference gene primers was used by the study to estimate nucleated cell counts. Using immunoSEQ multiplex PCR, the repertoire was profiled, and TCRdb retains in-frame clones only, with some absent. From that table come the V and J calls and clone size; the DNA was used to work out D and trimming. The repertoire holds about 250,000 clones, 65% to 90% seen once, with about 1.7% in the top ten. Recovery meant two consecutive negative NP/OP PCR tests, professional clearance, or resolved symptoms. Germline CDR1 reads SGHTA; CDR2 reads FQGNSA. The CDR3 sequence is 14 residues long. With 4 bases removed from V and 1 base from J, the gap between germline ends came to 10 bases. The sample is drawn from a study of blood T cell repertoires in COVID-19.

The genes are TRBV7-2 and TRBJ1-2; D possibly corresponds to TRBD1 (5 bases). The clonotype was recovered from a man aged 40-55 years who had recovered from COVID-19. Sequencing input: PBMCs or T cells enriched from blood (not recorded which). CDR3 residues: CASSSGTFNYGYTF. Here the CDR3 DNA reads TGTGCCAGCAGCTCCGGGACTTTTAACTATGGCTACACCTTC.